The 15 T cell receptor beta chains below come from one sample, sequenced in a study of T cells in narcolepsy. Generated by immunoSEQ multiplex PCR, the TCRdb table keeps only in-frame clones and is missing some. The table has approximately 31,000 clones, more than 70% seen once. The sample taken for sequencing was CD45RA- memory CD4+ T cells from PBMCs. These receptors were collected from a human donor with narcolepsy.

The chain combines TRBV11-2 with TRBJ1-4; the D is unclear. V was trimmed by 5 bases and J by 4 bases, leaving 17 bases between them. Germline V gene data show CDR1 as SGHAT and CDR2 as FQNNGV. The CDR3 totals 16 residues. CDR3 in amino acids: CASSHPRARGNEKLFF. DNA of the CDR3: TGTGCCAGCAGCCATCCTCGGGCGCGAGGTAATGAAAAACTGTTTTTT.

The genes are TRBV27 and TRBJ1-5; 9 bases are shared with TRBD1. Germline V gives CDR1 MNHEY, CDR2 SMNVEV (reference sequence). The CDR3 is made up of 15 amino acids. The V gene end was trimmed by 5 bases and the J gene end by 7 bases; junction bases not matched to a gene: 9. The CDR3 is CASSVGQGLRQPQHF. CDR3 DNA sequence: TGTGCCAGCAGTGTGGGACAGGGCTTGAGGCAGCCCCAGCATTTT.

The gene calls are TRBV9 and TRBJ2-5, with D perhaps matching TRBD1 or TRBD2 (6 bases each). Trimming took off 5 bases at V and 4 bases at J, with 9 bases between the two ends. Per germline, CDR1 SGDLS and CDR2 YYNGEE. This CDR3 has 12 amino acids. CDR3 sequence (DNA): TGTGCCAGCAGAGGGGGAGGAGAGACCCAGTACTTC. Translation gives CASRGGGETQYF. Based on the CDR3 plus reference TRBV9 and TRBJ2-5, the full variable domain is DSGVTQTPKHLITATGQRVTLRCSPRSGDLSVYWYQQSLDQGLQFLIQYYNGEERAKGNILERFSAQQFPDLHSELNLSSLELGDSALYFCASRGGGETQYFGPGTRLLVL.

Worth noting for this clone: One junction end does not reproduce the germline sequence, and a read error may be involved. The CDR3 sequence is CAISYAPDRGTEAFF. CDR3 bases: TGTGCCATCAGTTACGCCCCGGACAGGGGAACTGAAGCTTTCTTT. V gene TRBV6-6 combines with J gene TRBJ1-1, with TRBD1 matching 9 bases. The CDR3 is 15 amino acids. Per the germline V gene, CDR1 is MNHNY and CDR2 is SVGAGI (reference sequence).

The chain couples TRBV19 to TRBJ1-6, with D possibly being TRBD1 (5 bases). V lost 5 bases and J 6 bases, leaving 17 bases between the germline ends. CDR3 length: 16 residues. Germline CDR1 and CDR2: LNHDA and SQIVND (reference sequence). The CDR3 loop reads CASSPSGQLLNSPLHF. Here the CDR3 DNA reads TGTGCCAGTAGTCCCTCAGGGCAGTTACTTAATTCACCCCTCCACTTT.

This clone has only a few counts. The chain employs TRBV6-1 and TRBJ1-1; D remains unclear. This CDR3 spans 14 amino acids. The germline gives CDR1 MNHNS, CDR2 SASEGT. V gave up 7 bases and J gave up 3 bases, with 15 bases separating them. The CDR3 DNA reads TGTGCCAGCATCTTTCTCGGTCGGGACACTGAAGCTTTCTTT. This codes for CASIFLGRDTEAFF.

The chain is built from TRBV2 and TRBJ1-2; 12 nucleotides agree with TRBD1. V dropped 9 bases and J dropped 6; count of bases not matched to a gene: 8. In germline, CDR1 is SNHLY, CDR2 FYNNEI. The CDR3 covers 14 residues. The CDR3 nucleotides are TGTGCCAGTCTTGGGGACAGGGGGCGGGATGGCTACACCTTC. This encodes CASLGDRGRDGYTF.

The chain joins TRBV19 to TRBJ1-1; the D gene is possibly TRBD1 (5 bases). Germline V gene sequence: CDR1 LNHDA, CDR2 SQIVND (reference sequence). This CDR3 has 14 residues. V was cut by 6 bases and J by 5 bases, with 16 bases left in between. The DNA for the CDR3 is TGTGCCAGTAGCACAGAAGGGGAGTGGACTGAAGCTTTCTTT. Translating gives CASSTEGEWTEAFF.

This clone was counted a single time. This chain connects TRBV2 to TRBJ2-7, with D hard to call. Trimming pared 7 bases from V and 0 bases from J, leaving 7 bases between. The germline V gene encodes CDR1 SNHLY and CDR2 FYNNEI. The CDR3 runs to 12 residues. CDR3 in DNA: TGTGCCAGCACACCAGACTCCTACGAGCAGTACTTC. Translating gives CASTPDSYEQYF.

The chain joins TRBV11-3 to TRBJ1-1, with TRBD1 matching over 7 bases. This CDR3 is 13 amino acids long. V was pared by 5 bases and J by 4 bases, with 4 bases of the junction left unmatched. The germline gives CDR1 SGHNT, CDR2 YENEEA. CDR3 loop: CASSRRGVTEAFF. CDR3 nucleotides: TGTGCCAGCAGCCGCAGGGGGGTCACTGAAGCTTTCTTT.

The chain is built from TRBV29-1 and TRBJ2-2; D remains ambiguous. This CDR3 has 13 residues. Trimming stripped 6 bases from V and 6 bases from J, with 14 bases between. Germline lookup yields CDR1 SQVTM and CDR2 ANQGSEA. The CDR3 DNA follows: TGCAGCGTCCGTGTGTCAAGGGCCGGGGAGCTGTTTTTT. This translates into CSVRVSRAGELFF.

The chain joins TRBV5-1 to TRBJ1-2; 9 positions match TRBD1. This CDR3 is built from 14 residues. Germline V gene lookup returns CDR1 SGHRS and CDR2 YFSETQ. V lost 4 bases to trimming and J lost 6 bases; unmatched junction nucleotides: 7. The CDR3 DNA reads TGCGCCAGCAGCCGCACACGGGACAGGGATGGCTACACCTTC. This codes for CASSRTRDRDGYTF. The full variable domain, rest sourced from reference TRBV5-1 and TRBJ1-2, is KAGVTQTPRYLIKTRGQQVTLSCSPISGHRSVSWYQQTPGQGLQFLFEYFSETQRNKGNFPGRFSGRQFSNSRSEMNVSTLELGDSALYLCASSRTRDRDGYTFGSGTRLTVV.

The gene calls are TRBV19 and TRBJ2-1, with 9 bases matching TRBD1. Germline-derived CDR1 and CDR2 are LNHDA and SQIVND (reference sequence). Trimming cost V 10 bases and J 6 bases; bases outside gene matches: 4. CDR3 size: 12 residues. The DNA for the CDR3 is TGTGCCACTGGGGACAGGGTCAATGAGCAGTTCTTC. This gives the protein CATGDRVNEQFF. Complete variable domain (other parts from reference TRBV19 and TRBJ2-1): DGGITQSPKYLFRKEGQNVTLSCEQNLNHDAMYWYRQDPGQGLRLIYYSQIVNDFQKGDIAEGYSVSREKKESFPLTVTSAQKNPTAFYLCATGDRVNEQFFGPGTRLTVL.

CDR3 bases: TGTGCCAGCAGCAGGGGGATGGACAGGGGGCTCGTGCAGTACTTC. Translation: CASSRGMDRGLVQYF. The chain links TRBV11-2 to TRBJ2-7; 11 bases are a match to TRBD1. J was trimmed by 9 bases and V by 5 bases; bases with no gene match: 12. CDR1 is SGHAT, CDR2 FQNNGV, per germline. The CDR3 length is 15 residues.

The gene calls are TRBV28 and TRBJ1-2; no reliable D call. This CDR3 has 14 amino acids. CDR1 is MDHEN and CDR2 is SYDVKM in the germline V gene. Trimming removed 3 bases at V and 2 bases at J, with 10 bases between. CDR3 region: CASSFEFENYGYTF. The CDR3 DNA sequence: TGTGCCAGCAGTTTTGAGTTCGAAAACTATGGCTACACCTTC.